Listed below are T cell receptor beta chains from one sample, sequenced in a study of identical twins. TCRdb reprocessed the 5' RACE reads via MiXCR and lists one record per CDR3 protein. The sample has about 660,000 distinct CDR3 sequences; 8.5% to 9% are singletons. This sample was shared with a second study, whose subject was yellow fever vaccine responses in identical twins.

The sample comprised PBMCs. The source is a woman between 18 and 29 years old in good health. Each CDR3 is given without its conserved first and last residue.

J gene	V gene	CDR3 protein
TRBJ2-7	TRBV3-1	ASSQVLTTYEQY
TRBJ2-7	TRBV5-1	ASSLAGQVGRYEQY
TRBJ2-7	TRBV24-1	ATAGDNYEQY
TRBJ2-1	TRBV6-4	ASSRGQGSSYNEQF
TRBJ1-2	TRBV3-1	ASSQLTGEAYGYT
TRBJ2-3	TRBV5-1	ASSLEGLAQSTDTQY
TRBJ2-7	TRBV20-1	SAGDDTSSYEQY
TRBJ2-3	TRBV27	ASSLTQGRTDTQY
TRBJ2-1	TRBV6-5	ASSYFQLAGSSYNEQF
TRBJ2-1	TRBV20-1	SARILAGYNEQF
TRBJ2-2	TRBV11-2	ASSLVAGGSSGRTGELF
TRBJ2-3	TRBV6-5	ASSLGDGTDTQY
TRBJ2-7	TRBV5-1	ASSLVIGTGVYEQY
TRBJ2-7	TRBV12-5	ASGLVPSPGGRYEQY
TRBJ2-1	TRBV7-9	ASSTGVQF
TRBJ1-4	TRBV7-9	ASILGGTGNEKLF
TRBJ2-7	TRBV20-1	SAPETGPRDEQY
TRBJ2-1	TRBV29-1	SALLPAGVQF
TRBJ2-3	TRBV10-3	AISVDWNDTQY
TRBJ2-5	TRBV13	ASSQNLQETQY
TRBJ2-7	TRBV10-2	ATEGDRGHEQY
TRBJ2-3	TRBV4-2	ASGPGLRGGD
TRBJ2-1	TRBV11-2	ASSLDLSTSIHEQF
TRBJ2-1	TRBV9	ASSEGGLFGNEQF
TRBJ2-3	TRBV12-3/TRBV12-4	ASREGADTQY
TRBJ2-1	TRBV18	ATAQGLENEQF
TRBJ2-2	TRBV4-2	ASSRGAGAPYTGELF
TRBJ2-1	TRBV5-5	ASSFSGGAPDEQF
TRBJ2-7	TRBV29-1	SVSLSLAGPSYEQY
TRBJ1-2	TRBV5-1	ASRERTESYGYT
TRBJ2-1	TRBV4-3	ASSQELGLAGYNEQF
TRBJ2-5	TRBV20-1	SARASETQY